The 25 T cell receptor beta chains below all came from one sample that was sequenced in a study of early T cells in non-severe SARS-CoV-2 infection. TCRdb fed the 5' RACE reads into MiXCR, producing one record per CDR3 protein. In the table there are roughly 80,000 distinct CDR3 sequences, about a sixth of which are singletons. What was sequenced was whole blood. Receptors were obtained from an adult who was a healthcare worker with PCR-confirmed SARS-CoV-2 infection or an uninfected control (not recorded which).

The table lists this clonotype with many counts. This rearrangement joins TRBV19 to TRBJ2-1; TRBD2 agrees at 12 bases. V lost 0 bases and J lost 4; bases outside the gene matches: 4. The CDR3 length is 17 residues. Germline-derived CDR1 and CDR2 are LNHDA and SQIVND (reference sequence). For the CDR3, the DNA is TGTGCCAGTAGTATAGATTCCCTAGCGGGAGGGTACAATGAGCAGTTCTTC. Translating it yields CASSIDSLAGGYNEQFF.

This clonotype was found many times. This rearrangement joins TRBV7-9 to TRBJ1-2; no clear D. Deletions cut 3 bases from V and 0 bases from J, with 5 bases between. The CDR3 loop spans 13 amino acids. CDR1 SEHNR and CDR2 FQNEAQ come from the germline V gene (reference sequence). The CDR3 nucleotides read TGTGCCAGCAGCTTCGACACTAACTATGGCTACACCTTC. Translated: CASSFDTNYGYTF.

The rearrangement joins TRBV5-1 to TRBJ2-7, with D hard to call. V lost 5 bases and J 4 bases, leaving 13 bases between the germline ends. The CDR3 runs to 13 residues. From germline, CDR1 is SGHRS and CDR2 YFSETQ. Here the CDR3 DNA reads TGCGCCAGCAGGTTGCCTGGTGGGTACGAGCAGTACTTC. As protein: CASRLPGGYEQYF.

The chain combines TRBV11-2 with TRBJ2-1; D gene ambiguous. CDR3 length equals 14 residues. Germline V gene sequence: CDR1 SGHAT, CDR2 FQNNGV. V shed 4 bases and J shed 4 bases, with 11 bases lying between them. The DNA of the CDR3 is TGTGCCAGCAGCTGGAGTCTCGCTTACAATGAGCAGTTCTTC. Residues: CASSWSLAYNEQFF.

The chain joins TRBV7-9 to TRBJ2-7, with 7 bases matching TRBD2. Germline V gene data show CDR1 as SEHNR and CDR2 as FQNEAQ (reference sequence). The CDR3 has 16 amino acids. V shed 5 bases, J shed 0 bases, and the junction held 10 bases outside the gene matches. The CDR3 sequence: CASSQGRASGSYEQYF. The CDR3 DNA reads as TGTGCCAGCAGCCAAGGGCGGGCTAGCGGCTCCTACGAGCAGTACTTC.

This clonotype occurred a few times. The chain couples TRBV29-1 to TRBJ2-3; no clear D. Germline CDR1 reads SQVTM; CDR2 reads ANQGSEA. The CDR3 is made up of 11 amino acids. V gave up 6 bases and J gave up 4 bases, with 8 bases separating them. The CDR3 nucleotides are TGCAGCGTGCTTTCGCCAGATACGCAGTATTTT. It is translated as CSVLSPDTQYF.

This clonotype showed up many times. The chain combines TRBV24-1 with TRBJ1-2, with a possible D match to TRBD1 (6 bases). The CDR3 is 13 residues long. The V and J ends lost 3 bases and 8 bases respectively, with 12 bases between them. Germline CDR1 KGHDR, CDR2 SFDVKD. The CDR3 sequence: CATSDQNRDGYTF. CDR3 DNA sequence: TGTGCCACCAGTGATCAGAACAGGGACGGCTACACCTTC.

The CDR3 region has the DNA TGTGCCAGCAGTTCAACGGATGCAAGTCAGCCCCAGCATTTT. Translated, it gives CASSSTDASQPQHF. The chain carries TRBV27 and TRBJ1-5, with no clear D. V shed 4 bases and J shed 6 bases, with 13 bases lying between them. Per germline, CDR1 MNHEY and CDR2 SMNVEV (reference sequence). The CDR3 covers 14 residues.

The rearrangement links TRBV10-2 to TRBJ2-6; TRBD2 is a possible D gene (6 bases). V was clipped by 0 bases and J by 2 bases, with 17 bases between them. Germline CDR1 reads WSHSY; CDR2 reads SAAADI. The CDR3 runs to 19 residues. CDR3 bases: TGCGCCAGCAGTGAGTCGGCCTTCGGGGGTCCGACTGGGGCCAACGTCCTGACTTTC. This sequence encodes CASSESAFGGPTGANVLTF.

This clonotype was counted a few times. The V and J genes are TRBV2 and TRBJ2-3; TRBD2 is a possible D gene (6 bases). Trimming took 7 bases from V and 2 from J, leaving 13 bases between them. Germline CDR1 and CDR2: SNHLY and FYNNEI. The CDR3 is made up of 14 amino acids. In DNA, the CDR3 is TGTGCCAGCAACGACGGGGGTACCACAGATACGCAGTATTTT. As protein: CASNDGGTTDTQYF.

This clonotype was detected a few times. The V gene is TRBV12-5, the J gene TRBJ2-5, with no clear D. V gave up 1 base and J gave up 3 bases, with 9 bases separating them. The germline V gene encodes CDR1 LGHNT and CDR2 FRNRAP. This CDR3 contains 14 residues. CDR3 region: CASGLGPTKETQYF. The CDR3 DNA follows: TGTGCTAGTGGTTTGGGACCGACCAAAGAGACCCAGTACTTC.

This clonotype was seen a few times. V and J are TRBV12-3 or TRBV12-4 and TRBJ2-3; unclear D gene. V shed 2 bases and J shed 4 bases, with 4 bases lying between them. This CDR3 is built from 12 residues. DNA of the CDR3: TGTGCCAGCAGTTTACCGGCAGATACGCAGTATTTT. Translated: CASSLPADTQYF.

The sample holds many counts of this clonotype. This rearrangement joins TRBV12-3 or TRBV12-4 to TRBJ2-3; 7 bases agree with TRBD1. The V segment lost 0 bases and the J segment 2 bases; nucleotides outside the gene matches: 17. CDR3 length equals 20 residues. CDR3 in amino acids: CASSLAQYKTGDSDTDTQYF. Here the CDR3 DNA reads TGTGCCAGCAGTTTAGCGCAATATAAAACAGGGGATAGTGACACAGATACGCAGTATTTT.

Note on this clonotype: One junction end disagrees with the germline gene, perhaps due to a read error. V and J are TRBV18 and TRBJ2-7, with 9 bases lining up with TRBD1. This CDR3 contains 15 residues. From germline, CDR1 is KGHSH and CDR2 LQKENI. The CDR3 reads CASSASKGDREHPAF. The CDR3 bases are TGTGCCAGCTCAGCGTCGAAAGGGGACAGGGAGCATCCCGCTTTC.

This clonotype has ten or more counts. The chain uses TRBV5-1 and TRBJ2-3; maybe TRBD2 (5 bases). V lost 5 bases and J lost 1, with 14 bases in between. The CDR3 extends over 15 amino acids. Germline V gene data show CDR1 as SGHRS and CDR2 as YFSETQ. The CDR3, as DNA: TGCGCCAGCAGGAAAAACGGGGAGCGCACAGATACGCAGTATTTT. The encoded protein is CASRKNGERTDTQYF.

This clonotype was observed a handful of times. The gene calls are TRBV6-5 and TRBJ1-3, with 7 bases that match TRBD1. V lost 5 bases and J lost 3; bases outside the gene matches: 1. The CDR3 runs 13 residues. Germline V gene data show CDR1 as MNHEY and CDR2 as SVGAGI. CDR3 residues: CASSRDSGNTIYF. The CDR3, as DNA: TGTGCCAGCAGTCGGGACAGTGGAAACACCATATATTTT.

This clonotype occurred a few times. The J gene is TRBJ2-3, the V gene TRBV7-8; 7 nucleotides match TRBD1. From germline, CDR1 is SGHVS and CDR2 FQNEAQ. The CDR3 runs 17 residues. Trimming at V came to 4 bases and at J to 2 bases, leaving 12 bases not matched to a gene. Here the CDR3 DNA reads TGTGCCAGCAGCTCCGCCCCGGGACAGCGAAACACAGATACGCAGTATTTT. This encodes CASSSAPGQRNTDTQYF.

The V call is TRBV11-2, the J call TRBJ2-4; unclear D gene. The CDR3 covers 12 residues. From germline, CDR1 is SGHAT and CDR2 FQNNGV. Trimming took 3 bases from V and 5 from J, leaving 5 bases between them. The CDR3 loop reads CASSLIENIQYF. The CDR3 coding sequence is TGTGCCAGCAGCTTGATCGAAAACATTCAGTACTTC.

The chain joins TRBV6-6 to TRBJ2-5; 9 bases fit TRBD2. Trimming removed 6 bases from V and 5 bases from J; junction bases left unmatched: 10. The CDR3 contains 15 residues. Germline loops: CDR1 MNHNY, CDR2 SVGAGI (reference sequence). The CDR3 here is CASRIAGAGLETQYF. In nucleotides, the CDR3 is TGTGCCAGCAGAATAGCGGGGGCTGGGTTGGAGACCCAGTACTTC.

CDR3 coding DNA: TGTGCCAGCAGTGATTACTCTAAAAGCGGACGGCAGTACTTC. Translating it yields CASSDYSKSGRQYF. The chain employs TRBV27 and TRBJ2-7; tentative D call: TRBD2 (5 bases). The CDR3 sequence is 14 residues long. Germline CDR1 is MNHEY and CDR2 is SMNVEV (reference sequence). Trimming shortened V by 5 bases and J by 9 bases, and 20 bases separated the two germline ends.

A few counts support this clonotype. The chain couples TRBV18 to TRBJ1-5, with 8 bases that match TRBD1. CDR1 and CDR2 (germline): KGHSH, LQKENI. J lost 2 bases, V lost 3 bases, and 9 bases had no gene match. The CDR3 totals 17 residues. DNA of the CDR3: TGTGCCAGCTCACCGGGACAGGTGCTCCCGGGCAATCAGCCCCAGCATTTT. Translating it yields CASSPGQVLPGNQPQHF.

This clonotype is medium-sized (0.01 to 0.1%) in the sample. The chain links TRBV7-9 to TRBJ2-5; D is undetermined. V was shortened by 4 bases and J by 5 bases, with 5 bases between the two germline ends. CDR3 length equals 11 residues. Germline V gives CDR1 SEHNR, CDR2 FQNEAQ (reference sequence). In DNA form, the CDR3 reads TGTGCCAGCAGCTCCTGGGAGACCCAGTACTTC. The encoded protein is CASSSWETQYF.

In this sample, this clonotype turned up a few times. This rearrangement joins TRBV5-1 to TRBJ2-1; D may match TRBD1 or TRBD2 (5 bases each). V dropped 3 bases and J dropped 10 bases, with 20 bases sitting between them. Germline lookup yields CDR1 SGHRS and CDR2 YFSETQ. This CDR3 comprises 15 residues. The CDR3 sequence is CASSWDRADLGEQFF. CDR3 coding DNA: TGCGCCAGCAGCTGGGACCGAGCGGACCTGGGGGAGCAGTTCTTC.

The chain employs TRBV25-1 and TRBJ2-5; TRBD2 aligns across 7 bases. This CDR3 has 16 amino acids. The germline gives CDR1 MGHDK, CDR2 SYGVNS. With V trimmed by 0 bases and J by 4 bases, 8 bases remained unmatched. CDR3 DNA: TGTGCCAGCAGTGAATACGCGGGAGTCACCCCAGAGACCCAGTACTTC. This translates into CASSEYAGVTPETQYF.

The genes are TRBV5-5 and TRBJ1-1, with TRBD1 matching 10 bases. This CDR3 has 17 amino acids. J was trimmed by 2 bases and V by 4 bases; bases with no gene match: 11. CDR1 SGHKS and CDR2 YYEKEE come from the germline V gene (reference sequence). This CDR3 is CASSLPRTGGINTEAFF. CDR3 coding DNA: TGTGCCAGCAGCCTCCCCAGGACAGGGGGAATCAACACTGAAGCTTTCTTT.